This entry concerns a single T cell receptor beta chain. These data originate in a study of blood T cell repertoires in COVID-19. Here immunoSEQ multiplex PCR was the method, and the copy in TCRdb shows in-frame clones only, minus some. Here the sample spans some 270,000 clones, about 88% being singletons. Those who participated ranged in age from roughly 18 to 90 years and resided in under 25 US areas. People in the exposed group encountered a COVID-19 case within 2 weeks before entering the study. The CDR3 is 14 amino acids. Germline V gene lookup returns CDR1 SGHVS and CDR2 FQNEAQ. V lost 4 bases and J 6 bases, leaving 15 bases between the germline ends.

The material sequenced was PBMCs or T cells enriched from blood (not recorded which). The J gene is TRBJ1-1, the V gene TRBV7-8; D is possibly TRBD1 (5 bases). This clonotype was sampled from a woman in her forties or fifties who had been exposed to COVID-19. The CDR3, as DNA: TGTGCCAGCAGCTCCGGAGGGGCGGGGTCTGAAGCTTTCTTT. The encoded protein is CASSSGGAGSEAFF. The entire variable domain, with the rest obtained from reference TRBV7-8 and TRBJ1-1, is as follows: GAGVSQSPRYKVAKRGQDVALRCDPISGHVSLFWYQQALGQGPEFLTYFQNEAQLDKSGLPSDRFFAERPEGSVSTLKIQRTQQEDSAVYLCASSSGGAGSEAFFGQGTRLTVV.